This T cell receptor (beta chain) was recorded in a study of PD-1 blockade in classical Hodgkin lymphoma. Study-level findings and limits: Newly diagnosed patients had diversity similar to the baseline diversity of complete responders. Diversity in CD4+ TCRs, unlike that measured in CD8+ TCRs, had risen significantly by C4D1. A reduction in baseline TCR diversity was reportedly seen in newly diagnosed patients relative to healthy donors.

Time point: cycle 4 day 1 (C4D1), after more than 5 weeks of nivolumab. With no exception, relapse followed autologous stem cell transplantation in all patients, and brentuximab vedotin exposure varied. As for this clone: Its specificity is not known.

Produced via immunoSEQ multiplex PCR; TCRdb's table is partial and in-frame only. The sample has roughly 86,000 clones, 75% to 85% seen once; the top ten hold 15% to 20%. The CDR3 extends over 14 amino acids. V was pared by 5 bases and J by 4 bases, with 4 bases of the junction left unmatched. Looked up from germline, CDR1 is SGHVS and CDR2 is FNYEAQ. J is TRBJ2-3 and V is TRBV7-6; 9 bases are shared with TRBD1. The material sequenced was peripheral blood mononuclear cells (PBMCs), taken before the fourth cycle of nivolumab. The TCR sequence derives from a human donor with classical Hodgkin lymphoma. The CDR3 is CASSPGQGPDTQYF. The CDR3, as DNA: TGTGCCAGCAGCCCGGGACAGGGTCCAGATACGCAGTATTTT. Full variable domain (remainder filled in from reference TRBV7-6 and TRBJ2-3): GAGVSQSPRYKVTKRGQDVALRCDPISGHVSLYWYRQALGQGPEFLTYFNYEAQQDKSGLPNDRFSAERPEGSISTLTIQRTEQRDSAMYRCASSPGQGPDTQYFGPGTRLTVL.